This T cell receptor (beta chain) was sequenced during a study of vaccination and CD4 T cells after COVID-19. The wider study: SARS-CoV-2, HCoV-NL63, HCoV-OC43 and HCoV-229E supplied the overlapping spike peptides used to stimulate cells. General study findings and limits: Researchers report that 304 of 307 vaccine-specific clones in convalescent patients proved spike mono-reactive. SARS-CoV-2-reactive clonotypes showed a nonsignificant median rise from around 20 to 38.

Treatment meaning: approximately 9-day PBMC culture with coronavirus spike peptide pools or control peptides (ViraFEST assay). The unexposed donor provided CD4+ T cells, which were taken before the COVID-19 pandemic (2011-2018). Sequencing of cultured CD4+ T cell DNA used the Oncomine TCR Beta short-read assay. Scientists extracted genomic DNA from CD4+ T cells grown in culture. TCRdb passed the PCR reads through MiXCR, listing each CDR3 protein once. The table has around 4,600 distinct CDR3 sequences, approximately 54% seen once. This CDR3 spans 11 amino acids. The V end lost 6 bases, the J end lost 3 bases, and 8 bases lay between the germline ends. Germline V gene lookup returns CDR1 GTSNPN and CDR2 SVGIG (reference sequence). In regard to this clonotype: Its antigen is currently unknown.

The sequenced sample was CD4+ T cells from blood, cultured in vitro. The rearrangement uses TRBV30 and TRBJ1-1, with D uncertain. The receptor comes from a human donor in good health. In DNA form, the CDR3 reads TGTGCCTGCGCCCAGGACACTGAAGCTTTCTTT. The encoded protein is CACAQDTEAFF.